This T cell receptor (beta chain) was observed in a study of T cells after yellow fever vaccination. Overall study findings and caveats: Post-booster repertoires again held most primary-vaccination clones (roughly 95% CD4, around 90% CD8). The CD4 compartment and the CD8 compartment contained a small share of clonotypes in common.

V was shortened by 3 bases and J by 3 bases, with 20 bases between the two germline ends. The CDR3 runs 17 residues. The germline gives CDR1 SGDLS, CDR2 YYNGEE. Concerning this clonotype itself: Antigen: not known.

They built TCR cDNA with 5'RACE template switching, a step that put in a universal primer site and UMIs. MiXCR was run by TCRdb on the 5' RACE reads, yielding one entry per CDR3 protein. The sample has over 250,000 distinct CDR3 sequences; approximately 4% are singletons. The gene calls are TRBV9 and TRBJ2-3; a weak D match, TRBD2 (6 bases). The clonotype was recovered from a man aged 18 to 30 who received the YFV17D yellow fever vaccine. The sequences come from PBMCs, collected 5 days after the yellow fever booster vaccination. The CDR3: CASSARGASAITDTQYF. The CDR3 DNA reads as TGTGCCAGCAGCGCCCGAGGGGCTAGCGCTATAACAGATACGCAGTATTTT.